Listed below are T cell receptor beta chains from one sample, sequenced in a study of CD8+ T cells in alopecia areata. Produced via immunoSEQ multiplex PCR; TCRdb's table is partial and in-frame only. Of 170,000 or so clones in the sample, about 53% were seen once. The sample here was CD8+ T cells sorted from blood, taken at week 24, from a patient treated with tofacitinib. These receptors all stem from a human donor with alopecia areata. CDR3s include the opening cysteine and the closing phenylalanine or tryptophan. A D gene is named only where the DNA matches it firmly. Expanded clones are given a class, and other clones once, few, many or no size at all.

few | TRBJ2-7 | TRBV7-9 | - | CASSLAGSYEQYF | TGTGCCAGCAGCTTAGCGGGATCTTACGAGCAGTACTTC
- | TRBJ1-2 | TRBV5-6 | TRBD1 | CASSPSTGVDGYTF | TGTGCCAGCAGCCCCTCGACAGGGGTGGATGGCTACACCTTC
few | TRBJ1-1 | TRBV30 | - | CAWSAGMATEAFF | TGTGCCTGGAGCGCAGGGATGGCCACTGAAGCTTTCTTT
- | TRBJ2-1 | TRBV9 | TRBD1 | CASSVGQGNNEQFF | TGTGCCAGCAGCGTGGGACAGGGTAACAATGAGCAGTTCTTC
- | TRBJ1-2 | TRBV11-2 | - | CASSFSSDGYTF | TGTGCCAGCAGCTTTTCAAGTGATGGCTACACCTTC
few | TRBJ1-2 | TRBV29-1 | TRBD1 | CSARDSDFFGYTF | TGCAGCGCCCGGGACAGCGATTTTTTTGGCTACACCTTC
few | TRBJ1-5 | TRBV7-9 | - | CASSLEDQPQHF | TGTGCCAGCAGCTTAGAGGATCAGCCCCAGCATTTT
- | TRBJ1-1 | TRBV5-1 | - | CASRDSEAEAFF | TGCGCCAGCAGGGACAGCGAAGCTGAAGCTTTCTTT
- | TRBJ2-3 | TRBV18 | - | CASSPSETDTQYF | TGTGCCAGCTCACCATCCGAGACAGATACGCAGTATTTT
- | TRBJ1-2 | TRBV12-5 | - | CASGLQGNYGYTF | TGTGCTAGTGGTTTGCAGGGAAATTATGGCTACACCTTC
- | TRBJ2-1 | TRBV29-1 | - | CSVVASQNNEQFF | TGCAGCGTTGTAGCTAGCCAAAACAATGAGCAGTTCTTC
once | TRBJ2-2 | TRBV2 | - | CASTTPGTPNTGELFF | TGTGCCAGCACTACCCCCGGGACACCGAACACCGGGGAGCTGTTTTTT
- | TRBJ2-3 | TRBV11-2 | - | CASSLAGADTQYF | TGTGCCAGCAGCTTAGCCGGGGCGGATACGCAGTATTTT
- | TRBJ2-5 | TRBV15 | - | CATSRDRGGRETQYF | TGTGCCACCAGCAGAGATCGAGGGGGGCGGGAGACCCAGTACTTC
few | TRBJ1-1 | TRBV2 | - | CASTAGAAFF | TGTGCCAGCACGGCAGGGGCGGCTTTCTTT
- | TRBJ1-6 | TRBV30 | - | CAWSKGGNSPLHF | TGTGCCTGGAGTAAGGGGGGTAATTCACCCCTCCACTTT
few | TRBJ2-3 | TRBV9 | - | CASSVVGGTDTQYF | TGTGCCAGCAGCGTAGTGGGAGGCACAGATACGCAGTATTTT
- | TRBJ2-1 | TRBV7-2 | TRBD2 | CASSLAAGGAYNEQFF | TGTGCCAGCAGCTTAGCTGCGGGGGGGGCATACAATGAGCAGTTCTTC
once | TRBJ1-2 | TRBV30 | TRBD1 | CAWSVSGQGNYGYTF | TGTGCCTGGAGTGTAAGTGGACAGGGCAACTATGGCTACACCTTC
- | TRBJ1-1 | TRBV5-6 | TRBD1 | CASSLVRTGGSTEAFF | TGTGCCAGCAGCTTGGTACGCACAGGGGGGAGCACTGAAGCTTTCTTT
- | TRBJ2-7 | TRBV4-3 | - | CASSPTSRGREQYF | TGCGCCAGCAGCCCCACCTCTCGGGGACGCGAGCAGTACTTC
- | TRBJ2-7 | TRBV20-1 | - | CSARLDHEQYF | TGCAGTGCACGACTAGATCACGAGCAGTACTTC
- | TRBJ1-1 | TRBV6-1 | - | CASSAQQGWNTEAFF | TGTGCCAGCAGTGCCCAACAGGGATGGAACACTGAAGCTTTCTTT
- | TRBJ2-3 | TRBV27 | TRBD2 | CASRGLAEVTDTQYF | TGTGCCAGCAGGGGACTAGCCGAAGTCACAGATACGCAGTATTTT
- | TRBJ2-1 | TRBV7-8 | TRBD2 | CASSFGSGGLNEQFF | TGTGCCAGCAGCTTTGGTAGCGGGGGGTTAAATGAGCAGTTCTTC
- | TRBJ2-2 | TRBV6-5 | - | CASSYLGRATGELFF | TGTGCCAGCAGTTATCTGGGACGGGCCACCGGGGAGCTGTTTTTT
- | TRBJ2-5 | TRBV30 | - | CAWVRTLQETQYF | TGTGCCTGGGTGAGGACCCTTCAAGAGACCCAGTACTTC
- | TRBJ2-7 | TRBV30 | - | CAWGDSYEQYF | TGTGCCTGGGGGGACTCCTACGAGCAGTACTTC
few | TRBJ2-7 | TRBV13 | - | CASSLGQGGEQYF | TGTGCCAGCAGCTTAGGACAGGGAGGCGAGCAGTACTTC
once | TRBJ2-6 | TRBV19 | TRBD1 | CASSIRDRVFSGANVLTF | TGTGCCAGTAGTATCCGGGACAGGGTATTCTCGGGGGCCAACGTCCTGACTTTC
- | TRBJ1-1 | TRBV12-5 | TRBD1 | CASGPRTGETEAFF | TGTGCTAGTGGTCCGAGAACAGGGGAAACTGAAGCTTTCTTT
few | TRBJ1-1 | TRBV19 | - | CASKGGMNTEAFF | TGTGCCAGTAAGGGCGGGATGAACACTGAAGCTTTCTTT
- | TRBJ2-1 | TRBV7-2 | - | CASSLGQSFTLEQFF | TGTGCCAGCAGCTTGGGCCAATCTTTTACTCTCGAGCAGTTCTTC
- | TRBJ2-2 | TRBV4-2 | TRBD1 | CASSQQTGLVGELFF | TGTGCCAGCAGCCAACAGACAGGGTTGGTCGGGGAGCTGTTTTTT
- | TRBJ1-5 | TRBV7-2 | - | CASGYSQPQHF | TGTGCCAGCGGATATAGTCAGCCCCAGCATTTT
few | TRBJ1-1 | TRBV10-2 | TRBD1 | CASSENGQGSSEAFF | TGCGCCAGCAGTGAAAACGGACAGGGGTCGTCTGAAGCTTTCTTT
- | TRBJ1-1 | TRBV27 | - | CASRTNRQLPEAFF | TGTGCCAGCAGGACGAACAGACAGTTACCTGAAGCTTTCTTT
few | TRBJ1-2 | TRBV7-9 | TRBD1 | CASSPDRGHGYTF | TGTGCCAGCAGCCCAGACAGGGGCCATGGCTACACCTTC
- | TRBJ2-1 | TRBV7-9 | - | CATRLANNNEQFF | TGTGCCACCCGGTTGGCCAACAACAATGAGCAGTTCTTC
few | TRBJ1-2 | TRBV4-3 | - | CASSPRTGGRGDGYTF | TGCGCCAGCAGCCCTCGTACCGGCGGAAGGGGTGATGGCTACACCTTC
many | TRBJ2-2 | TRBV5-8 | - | CASSLAVGPPGGELFF | TGTGCCAGCAGCTTGGCCGTGGGACCTCCGGGCGGGGAGCTGTTTTTT
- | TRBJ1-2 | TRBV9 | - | CASSEEDVGPIYGYTF | TGTGCCAGCAGCGAGGAGGATGTGGGACCTATATATGGCTACACCTTC
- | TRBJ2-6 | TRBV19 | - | CASSNRGSGANVLTF | TGTGCCAGTAGTAATCGGGGTTCTGGGGCCAACGTCCTGACTTTC
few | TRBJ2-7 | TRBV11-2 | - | CASSEWASMVLEQYF | TGTGCCAGCAGCGAGTGGGCTAGTATGGTTCTGGAGCAGTACTTC
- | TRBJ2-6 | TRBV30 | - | CAWESANVLTF | TGTGCCTGGGAGTCGGCCAACGTCCTGACTTTC
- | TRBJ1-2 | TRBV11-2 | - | CASSTGGNYGYTF | TGTGCCAGCAGCACCGGTGGGAACTATGGCTACACCTTC
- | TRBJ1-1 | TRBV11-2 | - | CASSGDDREAFF | TGTGCCAGCAGTGGGGATGATCGTGAAGCTTTCTTT
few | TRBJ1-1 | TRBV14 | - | CASSHSMNTEAFF | TGTGCCAGCAGCCATTCTATGAACACTGAAGCTTTCTTT
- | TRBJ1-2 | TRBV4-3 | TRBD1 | CASSQDSGQGMSGYTF | TGCGCCAGCAGCCAAGATTCGGGACAGGGGATGAGTGGCTACACCTTC
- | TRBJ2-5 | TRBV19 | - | CASSIDGSLETQYF | TGTGCCAGTAGTATAGACGGATCTTTGGAGACCCAGTACTTC
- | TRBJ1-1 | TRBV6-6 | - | CASMGGKTEAFF | TGTGCCAGCATGGGAGGAAAGACTGAAGCTTTCTTT
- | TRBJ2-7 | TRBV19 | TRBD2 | CASSTLAGESYEQYF | TGTGCCAGTAGCACATTAGCGGGGGAATCCTACGAGCAGTACTTC
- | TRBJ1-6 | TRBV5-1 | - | CASSLKDSPLHF | TGCGCCAGCAGCTTGAAGGATTCACCCCTCCACTTT
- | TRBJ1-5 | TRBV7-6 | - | CASSYGPSGQPQHF | TGTGCCAGCAGCTATGGTCCATCGGGGCAGCCCCAGCATTTT
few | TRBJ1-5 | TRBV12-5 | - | CASGLGTHSNQPQHF | TGTGCTAGTGGTTTAGGGACACATAGCAATCAGCCCCAGCATTTT
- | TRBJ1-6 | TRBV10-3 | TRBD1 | CAISETAGGTNSPLHF | TGTGCCATCAGTGAGACCGCAGGGGGGACCAATTCACCCCTCCACTTT
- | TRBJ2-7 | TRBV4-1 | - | CASSQGQSAYEQYF | TGCGCCAGCAGCCAAGGACAGTCAGCCTACGAGCAGTACTTC